Below are 13 T cell receptor beta chains sequenced from a single sample in a study of T cells in Graves' hyperthyroidism and ophthalmopathy. Template material for amplifying TCR beta CDR3 regions consisted of RNA transcripts. First-round RT-PCR with HTBI primers amplified the TCR CDR3 region. TCRdb used MiXCR to reprocess the multiplex PCR reads, holding one entry per CDR3 protein. The table has hundreds of thousands of distinct CDR3 sequences, about 15% seen once; the top ten hold roughly 5.5%. Sequencing was done on a sample of blood. All receptors come from a woman aged 25 to 39 with Graves' hyperthyroidism that later progressed to Graves' ophthalmopathy.

The chain links TRBV30 to TRBJ2-3; D is perhaps TRBD2 (6 bases). The CDR3 covers 12 residues. Trimming removed 6 bases at V and 4 bases at J, with 11 bases between. Germline V gives CDR1 GTSNPN, CDR2 SVGIG (reference sequence). Here the CDR3 reads CACGSAADTQYF. The CDR3 DNA reads as TGTGCCTGCGGGAGTGCAGCAGATACGCAGTATTTT.

This clonotype was detected only a few times. This sequence joins TRBV11-2 and TRBJ2-7; D tentatively fits TRBD1 or TRBD2 (5 bases each). Germline CDR1 SGHAT, CDR2 FQNNGV. V lost 5 bases, J lost 3 bases, and 14 bases lay in between. There are 14 residues in the CDR3. CDR3 in amino acids: CASSPGTRFYEQYF. CDR3 DNA sequence: TGTGCCAGCAGCCCTGGGACCCGGTTCTACGAGCAGTACTTC.

The chain carries TRBV20-1 and TRBJ2-7; D may be TRBD1 (6 bases). Trimming removed 4 bases at V and 6 bases at J, with 13 bases between. CDR3 length: 12 residues. The germline V gene has CDR1 DFQATT and CDR2 SNEGSKA (reference sequence). The CDR3 reads CSATPDSFEQYF. DNA for the CDR3: TGCAGTGCTACTCCGGACAGTTTCGAGCAGTACTTC.

The chain couples TRBV30 to TRBJ2-3, with D tentatively TRBD2 (6 bases). The V end was cut by 7 bases, the J end by 4 bases, with 12 bases between. The CDR3 runs to 12 residues. Germline lookup yields CDR1 GTSNPN and CDR2 SVGIG (reference sequence). CDR3 nucleotides: TGTGCCTCGACGGGAGCGCCAGATACGCAGTATTTT. Translating it yields CASTGAPDTQYF.

This clonotype was detected many times. The chain links TRBV13 to TRBJ2-2; D is unclear. Per the germline V gene, CDR1 is PRHDT and CDR2 is FYEKMQ (reference sequence). The CDR3 contains 13 residues. The V end was cut by 7 bases, the J end by 3 bases, with 9 bases between. Here the CDR3 DNA reads TGTGCCAGCAACTTTCTCCACACCGGGGAGCTGTTTTTT. Its translation: CASNFLHTGELFF.

The CDR3 sequence: CASSLAVGGGTEAFF. CDR3 DNA: TGCGCCAGCAGCTTGGCTGTCGGGGGTGGCACTGAAGCTTTCTTT. The chain joins TRBV5-1 to TRBJ1-1; D may be TRBD1 (5 bases). The germline V gene has CDR1 SGHRS and CDR2 YFSETQ. V lost 0 bases, J lost 4 bases, and 13 bases lay in between. The CDR3 runs 15 residues.

This clonotype was counted ten times or more. The CDR3 is CASSYPQAARHEQYF. The CDR3 DNA follows: TGTGCCAGCAGTTACCCCCAGGCGGCCCGCCACGAGCAGTACTTC. The rearrangement joins TRBV6-2 or TRBV6-3 to TRBJ2-7; D remains unclear. Germline V gene sequence: CDR1 MNHEY, CDR2 SVGEGT. V was shortened by 2 bases and J by 5 bases, with 16 bases between the two germline ends. CDR3 length: 15 amino acids.

This clonotype was detected ten times or more. The CDR3 is CASSPLAGGYTF. In DNA, the CDR3 is TGTGCCAGCAGCCCTTTAGCAGGTGGCTACACCTTC. The V and J genes are TRBV12-3 or TRBV12-4 and TRBJ1-2; no reliable D call. The V gene lost 6 bases and the J gene lost 7 bases, with 12 bases spanning the gap. CDR3 size: 12 residues.

In its sample, this clonotype was seen many times. This chain joins TRBV20-1 and TRBJ1-1; 7 nucleotides agree with TRBD1. The CDR3 runs 13 residues. V shed 5 bases, J shed 7 bases, and the junction held 10 bases outside the gene matches. The germline V gene has CDR1 DFQATT and CDR2 SNEGSKA (reference sequence). CDR3 nucleotide sequence: TGCAGTGCTGGGATGGGACAGTGGGTTGAAGCTTTCTTT. Encoded protein: CSAGMGQWVEAFF.

At least ten counts were recorded for this clonotype. V gene TRBV9 combines with J gene TRBJ1-5; D not certain. Trimming shortened V by 3 bases and J by 6 bases, and 13 bases separated the two germline ends. This CDR3 has 14 amino acids. Per the germline V gene, CDR1 is SGDLS and CDR2 is YYNGEE. The CDR3 protein is CASSEGNMFQPQHF. Here the CDR3 DNA reads TGTGCCAGCAGCGAAGGTAATATGTTTCAGCCCCAGCATTTT.

This clonotype appeared a few times. The V gene is TRBV27, the J gene TRBJ1-4; D call uncertain. Germline V CDR1 and CDR2: MNHEY, SMNVEV (reference sequence). V was pared by 7 bases and J by 0 bases, with 9 bases between. CDR3 size: 14 residues. In DNA form, the CDR3 reads TGTGCCAGCAAATTCGGCCCAACTAATGAAAAACTGTTTTTT. This translates into CASKFGPTNEKLFF.

This clonotype was detected only once. The gene calls are TRBV9 and TRBJ2-2; D unclear. The CDR3 is made up of 13 amino acids. The V gene's germline CDR1 is SGDLS and CDR2 YYNGEE. V lost 3 bases, J lost 4 bases, and 7 bases lay in between. The CDR3 sequence: CASSDWSTGELFF. The CDR3 bases are TGTGCCAGCAGCGACTGGAGCACCGGGGAGCTGTTTTTT.

This clonotype occurred many times. The rearrangement joins TRBV9 to TRBJ2-7, with 7 nucleotides matching TRBD2. The CDR3 is 16 amino acids. Trimming cost V 3 bases and J 3 bases; bases outside gene matches: 12. Germline values: CDR1 SGDLS, CDR2 YYNGEE. The CDR3 reads CASSAGPGTTDYEQYF. The CDR3 coding sequence is TGTGCCAGCAGCGCTGGCCCCGGGACTACCGACTACGAGCAGTACTTC.